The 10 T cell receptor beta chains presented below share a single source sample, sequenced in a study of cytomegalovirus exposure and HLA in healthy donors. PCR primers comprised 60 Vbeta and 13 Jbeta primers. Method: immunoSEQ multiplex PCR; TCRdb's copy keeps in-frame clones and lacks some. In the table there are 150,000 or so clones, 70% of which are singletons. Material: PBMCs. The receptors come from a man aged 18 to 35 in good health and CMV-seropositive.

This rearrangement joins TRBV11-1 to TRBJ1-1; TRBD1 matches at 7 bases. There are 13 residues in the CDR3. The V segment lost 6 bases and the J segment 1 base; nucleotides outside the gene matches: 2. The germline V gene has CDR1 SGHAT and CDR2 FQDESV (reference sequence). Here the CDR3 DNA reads TGTGCCAGCAGTCGGACAGGGAACACTGAAGCTTTCTTT. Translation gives CASSRTGNTEAFF.

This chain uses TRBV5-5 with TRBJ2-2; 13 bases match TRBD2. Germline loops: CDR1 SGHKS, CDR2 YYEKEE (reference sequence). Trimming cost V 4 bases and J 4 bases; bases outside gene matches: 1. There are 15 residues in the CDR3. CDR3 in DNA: TGTGCCAGCAGCCGGACTAGCGGGAGCACCGGGGAGCTGTTTTTT. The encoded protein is CASSRTSGSTGELFF.

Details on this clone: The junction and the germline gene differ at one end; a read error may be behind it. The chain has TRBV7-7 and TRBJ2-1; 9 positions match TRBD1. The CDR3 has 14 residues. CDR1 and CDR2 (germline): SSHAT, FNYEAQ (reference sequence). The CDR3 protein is CASSPRTGDNEQFF. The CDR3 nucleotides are TGTGCTAGCAGCCCCCGGACAGGGGACAATGAGCAGTTCTTC.

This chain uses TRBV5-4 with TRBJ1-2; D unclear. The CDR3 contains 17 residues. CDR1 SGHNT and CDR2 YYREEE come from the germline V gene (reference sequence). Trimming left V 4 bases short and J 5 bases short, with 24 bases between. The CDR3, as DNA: TGTGCCAGCAGCCCCCAACGGGGTCCCATCCAGGTTTATGGCTACACCTTC. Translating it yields CASSPQRGPIQVYGYTF. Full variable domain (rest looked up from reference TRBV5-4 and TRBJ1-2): ETGVTQSPTHLIKTRGQQVTLRCSSQSGHNTVSWYQQALGQGPQFIFQYYREEENGRGNFPPRFSGLQFPNYSSELNVNALELDDSALYLCASSPQRGPIQVYGYTFGSGTRLTVV.

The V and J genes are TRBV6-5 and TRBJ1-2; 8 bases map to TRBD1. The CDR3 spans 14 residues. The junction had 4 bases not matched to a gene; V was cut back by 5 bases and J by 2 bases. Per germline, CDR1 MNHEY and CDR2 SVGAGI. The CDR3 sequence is CASSGGQGNYGYTF. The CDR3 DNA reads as TGTGCCAGCAGTGGCGGACAGGGCAACTATGGCTACACCTTC.

In DNA form, the CDR3 reads TGTGCCAGCAGTGGGGACAGTTATTCACCCCTCCACTTT. It specifies CASSGDSYSPLHF. The chain links TRBV25-1 to TRBJ1-6, with 7 bases identical to TRBD1. CDR3 length equals 13 residues. In germline, CDR1 is MGHDK, CDR2 SYGVNS. Trimming took 4 bases from V and 8 from J; bases not matched to a gene: 2.

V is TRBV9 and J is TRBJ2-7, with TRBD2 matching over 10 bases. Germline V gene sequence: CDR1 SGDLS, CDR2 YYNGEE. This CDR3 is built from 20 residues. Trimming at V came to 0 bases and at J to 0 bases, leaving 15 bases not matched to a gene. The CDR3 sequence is CASSVVRPASGGLSSYEQYV. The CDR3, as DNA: TGTGCCAGCAGCGTAGTTCGGCCGGCTAGCGGGGGCCTGAGCTCCTACGAGCAGTACGTC.

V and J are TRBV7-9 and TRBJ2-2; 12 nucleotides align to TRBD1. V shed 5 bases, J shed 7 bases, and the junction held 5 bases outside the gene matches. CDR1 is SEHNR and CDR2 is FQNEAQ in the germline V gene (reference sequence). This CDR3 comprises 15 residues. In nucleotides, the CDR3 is TGTGCCAGCAGCGGGGACAGGGGGCATAGCGGGGAGCTGTTTTTT. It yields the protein CASSGDRGHSGELFF.

The CDR3 loop is CASSSVVGASTGELFF. The CDR3 nucleotides read TGTGCCAGCAGCTCCGTAGTGGGAGCCTCCACCGGGGAGCTGTTTTTT. The genes are TRBV7-9 and TRBJ2-2, with D possibly matching TRBD2 (5 bases). V dropped 4 bases and J dropped 4 bases, with 16 bases sitting between them. The CDR3 is made up of 16 amino acids. Germline CDR1 and CDR2: SEHNR and FQNEAQ (reference sequence).

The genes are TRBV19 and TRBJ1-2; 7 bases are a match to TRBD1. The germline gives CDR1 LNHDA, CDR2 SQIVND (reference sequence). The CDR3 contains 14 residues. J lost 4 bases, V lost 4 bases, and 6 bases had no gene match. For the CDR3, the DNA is TGTGCCAGTAGTACGGGACAGAGCTTCTATGGCTACACCTTC. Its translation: CASSTGQSFYGYTF.